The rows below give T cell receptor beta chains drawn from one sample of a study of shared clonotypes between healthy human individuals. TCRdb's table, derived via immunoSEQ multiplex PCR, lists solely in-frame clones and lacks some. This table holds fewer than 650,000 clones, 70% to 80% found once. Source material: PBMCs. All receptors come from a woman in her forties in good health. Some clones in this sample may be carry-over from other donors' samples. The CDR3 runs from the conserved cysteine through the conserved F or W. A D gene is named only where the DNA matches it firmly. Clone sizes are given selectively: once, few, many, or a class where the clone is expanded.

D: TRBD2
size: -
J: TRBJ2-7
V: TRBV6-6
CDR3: CASSSEAGGPGEQYF
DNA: TGTGCCAGCAGTTCGGAAGCGGGAGGGCCGGGTGAGCAGTACTTC

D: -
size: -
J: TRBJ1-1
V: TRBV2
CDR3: CASSEVWGYTEAFF
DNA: TGTGCCAGCAGTGAAGTCTGGGGGTACACTGAAGCTTTCTTT

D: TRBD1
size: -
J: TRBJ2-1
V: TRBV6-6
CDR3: CASSRTGAAFEQFF
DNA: TGTGCCAGCAGCCGGACAGGGGCAGCGTTTGAGCAGTTCTTC

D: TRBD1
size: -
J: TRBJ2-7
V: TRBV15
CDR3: CATSRDRGREQYF
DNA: TGTGCCACCAGCAGGGACAGGGGGCGTGAGCAGTACTTC

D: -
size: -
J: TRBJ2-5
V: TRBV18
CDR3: CASSPPNGQETQYF
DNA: TGTGCCAGCTCACCACCGAACGGCCAAGAGACCCAGTACTTC

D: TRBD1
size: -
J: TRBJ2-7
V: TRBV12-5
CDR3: CASGGRGPYEQYF
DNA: TGTGCTAGTGGGGGCAGGGGGCCCTACGAGCAGTACTTC

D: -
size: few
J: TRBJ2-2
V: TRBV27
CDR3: CASRPSGGGELFF
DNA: TGTGCCAGCAGGCCCAGCGGTGGCGGGGAGCTGTTTTTT

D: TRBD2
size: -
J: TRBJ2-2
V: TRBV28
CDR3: CASIGLAGDTGELFF
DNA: TGTGCCAGCATAGGACTAGCGGGAGACACCGGGGAGCTGTTTTTT

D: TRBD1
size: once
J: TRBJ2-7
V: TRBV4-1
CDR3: CASSPRQGPYEQYF
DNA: TGCGCCAGCAGCCCCAGACAGGGACCCTACGAGCAGTACTTC

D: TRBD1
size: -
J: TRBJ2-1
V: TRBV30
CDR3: CAWSRDRDEQFF
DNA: TGTGCCTGGAGTAGGGACAGGGATGAGCAGTTCTTC

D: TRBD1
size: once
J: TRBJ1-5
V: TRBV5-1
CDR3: CASSLGQGDLQPQHF
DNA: TGCGCCAGCAGCTTGGGGCAGGGGGACCTTCAGCCCCAGCATTTT

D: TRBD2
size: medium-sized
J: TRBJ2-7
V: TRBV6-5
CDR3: CASSYSPSGNYEQYF
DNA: TGTGCCAGCAGTTATTCGCCTAGCGGGAACTACGAGCAGTACTTC

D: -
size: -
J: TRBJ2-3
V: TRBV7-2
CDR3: CASSLAGADTQYF
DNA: TGTGCCAGCAGCTTAGCGGGGGCAGATACGCAGTATTTT

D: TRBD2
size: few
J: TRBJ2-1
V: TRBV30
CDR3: CAWGYYSGTRGNNEQFF
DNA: TGTGCCTGGGGGTATTATTCCGGGACTAGAGGGAACAATGAGCAGTTCTTC

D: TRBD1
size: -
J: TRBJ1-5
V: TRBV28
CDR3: CASIETGTGIFSNQPQHF
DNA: TGTGCCAGCATTGAGACCGGGACAGGGATTTTTAGCAATCAGCCCCAGCATTTT

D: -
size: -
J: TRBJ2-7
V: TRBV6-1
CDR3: CASSEGLLRPGIEQYF
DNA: TGTGCCAGCAGTGAAGGCCTTTTACGCCCCGGGATCGAGCAGTACTTC